This is a list of T cell receptor beta chains from one sample in a study of T cells after yellow fever vaccination. TCRdb reprocessed the 5' RACE reads with MiXCR, giving one entry per CDR3 protein. The sample records roughly 500,000 distinct CDR3 sequences, about a fifth being singletons. Sequences were derived from PBMCs, sampled 15 days after the yellow fever booster vaccination. The receptors stem from a man between 25 and 39 years old who received the YFV17D yellow fever vaccine. Both conserved end residues are part of each CDR3. The D gene is left open where the match is weak. Rows may omit the clone size; those that give it use once, few, many or a size class.

D: TRBD1; V: TRBV28; size: once; J: TRBJ2-7; DNA: TGTGCCAGCAGCCAGGACAGGGGTGGGGCGGGGTACGAGCAGTACTTC; CDR3: CASSQDRGGAGYEQYF
D: .; V: TRBV20-1; size: few; J: TRBJ2-1; DNA: TGCAGTGCCACCCTAGCTCCGAGCGGGTACAATGAGCAGTTCTTC; CDR3: CSATLAPSGYNEQFF
D: .; V: TRBV20-1; size: .; J: TRBJ1-5; DNA: TGCAGTGCTAGAGCTGGGTCTGGGGGCGGTGGCAATCAGCCCCAGCATTTT; CDR3: CSARAGSGGGGNQPQHF
D: TRBD2; V: TRBV18; size: few; J: TRBJ2-5; DNA: TGTGCCAGCTCACCACGGCGGACTAGCGGGAACCAAGAGACCCAGTACTTC; CDR3: CASSPRRTSGNQETQYF
D: .; V: TRBV19; size: .; J: TRBJ2-3; DNA: TGTGCCAGTAGTCTTCCCAACCGGGACACTAGCACAGATACGCAGTATTTT; CDR3: CASSLPNRDTSTDTQYF
D: TRBD2; V: TRBV30; size: once; J: TRBJ2-1; DNA: TGTGCCTGGGGTTGGCCGGTCTCTAGCGGCCCCTACAATGAGCAGTTCTTC; CDR3: CAWGWPVSSGPYNEQFF
D: TRBD1; V: TRBV29-1; size: few; J: TRBJ2-2; DNA: TGCAGCGTGCCCCGGGACAGAAACGCGAACACCGGGGAGCTGTTTTTT; CDR3: CSVPRDRNANTGELFF
D: .; V: TRBV6-2/TRBV6-3; size: .; J: TRBJ2-7; DNA: TGTGCCAGCAGTAAGGGACCGGGGAGCTCCTACGAGCAGTACTTC; CDR3: CASSKGPGSSYEQYF
D: .; V: TRBV7-6; size: few; J: TRBJ2-1; DNA: TGTGCCAGCAGCTCCGGACTGGATTGGGATGAGCAGTTCTTC; CDR3: CASSSGLDWDEQFF
D: TRBD2; V: TRBV27; size: few; J: TRBJ2-7; DNA: TGTGCCAGCGCCGGGACTAGCGCCTACGAGCAGTACTTC; CDR3: CASAGTSAYEQYF
D: .; V: TRBV29-1; size: .; J: TRBJ1-2; DNA: TGCAGCGTTGGAGCAGTAGCTAACTATGGCTACACCTTC; CDR3: CSVGAVANYGYTF
D: .; V: TRBV29-1; size: .; J: TRBJ2-1; DNA: TGCAGCGTTTTCGGCCAGCCCCTGATCTACAATGAGCAGTTCTTC; CDR3: CSVFGQPLIYNEQFF
D: .; V: TRBV13; size: .; J: TRBJ2-5; DNA: TGTGCCAGCAGCCCCACCGGAGTAAAGGGAGAGACCCAGTACTTC; CDR3: CASSPTGVKGETQYF
D: TRBD2; V: TRBV7-2; size: .; J: TRBJ2-5; DNA: TGTGCCAGCAGCTTGGACTCGGTGGGAGGGAGCGGTGAGACCCAGTACTTC; CDR3: CASSLDSVGGSGETQYF
D: .; V: TRBV15; size: few; J: TRBJ1-5; DNA: TGTGCCACCAGCAGAGGACACATGAGCAATCAGCCCCAGCATTTT; CDR3: CATSRGHMSNQPQHF
D: TRBD1; V: TRBV18; size: many; J: TRBJ1-5; DNA: TGTGCCAGCTCACCGACAGGGGATCAGCCCCAGCATTTT; CDR3: CASSPTGDQPQHF
D: .; V: TRBV6-2/TRBV6-3; size: many; J: TRBJ2-1; DNA: TGTGCCAGCAGTTCCCTTGGTGAGCAGTTCTTC; CDR3: CASSSLGEQFF
D: .; V: TRBV27; size: .; J: TRBJ2-7; DNA: TGTGCCAGCTGGGGCAGCTCCTACGAGCAGTACTTC; CDR3: CASWGSSYEQYF
D: TRBD2; V: TRBV7-2; size: .; J: TRBJ2-1; DNA: TGTGCCAGCGTTGAAGCGGGAGGGAGTTTCAATGAGCAGTTCTTC; CDR3: CASVEAGGSFNEQFF
D: TRBD1; V: TRBV7-9; size: few; J: TRBJ2-7; DNA: TGTGCCAGCAGCCCCGGGACAGACCTCTACGGGCAGTACTTC; CDR3: CASSPGTDLYGQYF
D: .; V: TRBV27; size: few; J: TRBJ1-5; DNA: TGTGCCAGCAGTCCCTCCCGCAATCAGCCCCAGCATTTT; CDR3: CASSPSRNQPQHF
D: .; V: TRBV11-2; size: .; J: TRBJ1-1; DNA: TGTGCCAGCAGCGCGGGGGCGACCCCAACTGAAGCTTTCTTT; CDR3: CASSAGATPTEAFF
D: .; V: TRBV5-4; size: .; J: TRBJ1-6; DNA: TGTGCCAGCAGCTTGGGGGGAATCTCTAATTCACCCCTCCACTTT; CDR3: CASSLGGISNSPLHF
D: .; V: TRBV29-1; size: few; J: TRBJ1-1; DNA: TGCAGCGTGGCACAGGCCCTGAACACTGAAGCTTTCTTT; CDR3: CSVAQALNTEAFF
D: TRBD2; V: TRBV20-1; size: once; J: TRBJ2-3; DNA: TGCAGTGCTCCCCGAGGCAGCGGGAGGAGGGTAGATACGCAGTATTTT; CDR3: CSAPRGSGRRVDTQYF
D: .; V: TRBV29-1; size: few; J: TRBJ2-2; DNA: TGCAGCGGCGTTGGGGGGCGCACCACCGGGGAGCTGTTTTTT; CDR3: CSGVGGRTTGELFF
D: .; V: TRBV7-2; size: few; J: TRBJ2-7; DNA: TGTGCCAGCAGCCACCGGGCCGACTACGAGCAGTACTTC; CDR3: CASSHRADYEQYF
D: .; V: TRBV7-2; size: .; J: TRBJ2-1; DNA: TGTGCCAGCAGCTTAACATTCGACAATGAGCAGTTCTTC; CDR3: CASSLTFDNEQFF
D: .; V: TRBV20-1; size: few; J: TRBJ2-3; DNA: TGCAGTGCTAGAGAAACGGGCCCCACAGATACGCAGTATTTT; CDR3: CSARETGPTDTQYF
D: .; V: TRBV20-1; size: few; J: TRBJ2-7; DNA: TGCAGGGCTAACCAACCAGGGAGCCACGAGCAGTACTTC; CDR3: CRANQPGSHEQYF
D: .; V: TRBV12-3/TRBV12-4; size: once; J: TRBJ2-3; DNA: TGTGCCAGCAGTGCACTCCAGGGGAGCAGCACAGATACGCAGTATTTT; CDR3: CASSALQGSSTDTQYF
D: .; V: TRBV30; size: few; J: TRBJ1-1; DNA: TGTGCCTGGAGACGAGGGGCAGGAACTGAAGCTTTCTTT; CDR3: CAWRRGAGTEAFF
D: TRBD2; V: TRBV10-3; size: few; J: TRBJ2-7; DNA: TGTGCCATCAGCCAGACTAGCGGGAGTAACGAGCAGTACTTC; CDR3: CAISQTSGSNEQYF
D: .; V: TRBV29-1; size: .; J: TRBJ2-2; DNA: TGCAGCGGAAAGCCGGGACCTTCTAACACCGGGGAGCTGTTTTTT; CDR3: CSGKPGPSNTGELFF
D: TRBD2; V: TRBV4-3; size: few; J: TRBJ2-1; DNA: TGCGCCAGCAGCCAAGATGGGGCTAGCGGGAGTTACTACAATGAGCAGTTCTTC; CDR3: CASSQDGASGSYYNEQFF
D: .; V: TRBV6-1; size: few; J: TRBJ2-2; DNA: TGTGCCAGCAGCCCCGAGGCTTACACCGGGGAGCTGTTTTTT; CDR3: CASSPEAYTGELFF
D: TRBD1; V: TRBV11-2; size: .; J: TRBJ1-4; DNA: TGTGCCAGCAGCTTATCCAGGGGGGATGAAAAACTGTTTTTT; CDR3: CASSLSRGDEKLFF
D: .; V: TRBV29-1; size: few; J: TRBJ1-5; DNA: TGCAGCGTTGAGCAGTCCCCGGGACAGCCCCAGCATTTT; CDR3: CSVEQSPGQPQHF
D: .; V: TRBV4-3; size: few; J: TRBJ2-1; DNA: TGCGCCAGCAGCCAAGCTAACTGGGCAGGGGAGCAGTTCTTC; CDR3: CASSQANWAGEQFF
D: .; V: TRBV18; size: .; J: TRBJ2-2; DNA: TGTGCCAGCTCTGAACGACTACCTTCCACCGGGGAGCTGTTTTTT; CDR3: CASSERLPSTGELFF
D: .; V: TRBV18; size: few; J: TRBJ2-7; DNA: TGTGCCAGCTCACCAGTAGCAGGGGTCGCCTACGAGCAGTACTTC; CDR3: CASSPVAGVAYEQYF
D: .; V: TRBV7-2; size: few; J: TRBJ2-2; DNA: TGTGCCAGCAGCTTGCCGGGAATGGGCGGGGAGCTGTTTTTT; CDR3: CASSLPGMGGELFF
D: .; V: TRBV7-2; size: few; J: TRBJ2-5; DNA: TGTGCCAGCAGCTTAGATGAGGGAGTTAAGACCCAGTACTTC; CDR3: CASSLDEGVKTQYF
D: TRBD2; V: TRBV27; size: few; J: TRBJ2-5; DNA: TGTGCCAGCAGTTTGGGGGCTAGCGGGAGTTCCCAAGAGACCCAGTACTTC; CDR3: CASSLGASGSSQETQYF
D: .; V: TRBV29-1; size: .; J: TRBJ2-2; DNA: TGCAGCGTCGCAGACAGACACACCGGGGAGCTGTTTTTT; CDR3: CSVADRHTGELFF
D: .; V: TRBV7-2; size: .; J: TRBJ1-6; DNA: TGTGCCAGCAGCTTAGTGGGTGTAGGGTCCTATAATTCACCCCTCCACTTT; CDR3: CASSLVGVGSYNSPLHF
D: TRBD2; V: TRBV3-1; size: few; J: TRBJ2-3; DNA: TGTGCCAGCAGCCGAGGGGCTAGCGGTACTAGCACAGATACGCAGTATTTT; CDR3: CASSRGASGTSTDTQYF
D: .; V: TRBV4-2; size: few; J: TRBJ1-1; DNA: TGTGCCAGCAGCCACCCTGGGGGGGCGGAAACTGAAGCTTTCTTT; CDR3: CASSHPGGAETEAFF
D: .; V: TRBV20-1; size: .; J: TRBJ1-1; DNA: TGCAGTGCTAGAGCCCGGGGGGGTTTGGAGACTGAAGCTTTCTTT; CDR3: CSARARGGLETEAFF
D: .; V: TRBV12-3/TRBV12-4; size: .; J: TRBJ2-3; DNA: TGTGCCAGTATCGGGCTCCCGAGCACAGATACGCAGTATTTT; CDR3: CASIGLPSTDTQYF
D: .; V: TRBV5-1; size: .; J: TRBJ1-1; DNA: TGCGCCAGCAGCCGGACAGCCACGAACACTGAAGCTTTCTTT; CDR3: CASSRTATNTEAFF
D: .; V: TRBV12-3/TRBV12-4; size: .; J: TRBJ2-5; DNA: TGTGCCAGCAGTTTTGCTGGCCAGGGGGAGACCCAGTACTTC; CDR3: CASSFAGQGETQYF
D: .; V: TRBV3-1; size: .; J: TRBJ2-1; DNA: TGTGCCTGCTCCCAGTCAGAGAACCCCTACAATGAGCAGTTCTTC; CDR3: CACSQSENPYNEQFF
D: TRBD1; V: TRBV12-3/TRBV12-4; size: few; J: TRBJ1-5; DNA: TGTGCCAGTAAACCGGGACAGGGCGGCCAGCCCCAGCATTTT; CDR3: CASKPGQGGQPQHF